These T cell receptor beta chains were read from a single sample in a study of post-analysis software for immune sequencing data. TCRdb re-derived calls from the PCR reads in MiXCR, one entry per CDR3 protein. Among approximately 250,000 distinct CDR3 sequences, 36% were seen once, and the ten largest hold less than 6%. The sequenced sample consisted of blood. These receptors were taken from a girl aged 5 to 17 with multiple sclerosis. CDR3s include the opening cysteine and the closing phenylalanine or tryptophan. The D gene is left open where the match is weak. Size is stated for part of the rows, as once, few or many counts, or as a class when the clone is expanded.

>NA|TRBV3-1|NA|TRBJ1-2
TGTGCCAGCAGCCAAGACCCCAAGGGACTGAACTATGGCTACACCTTC
CASSQDPKGLNYGYTF
>NA|TRBV27|TRBD2|TRBJ2-7
TGTGCCAGCACTTCCGGGACTAGCGGATACGAGCAGTACTTC
CASTSGTSGYEQYF
>many|TRBV7-8|NA|TRBJ2-3
TGTGCCAGCAGCTTAGCGGGGACTTTTATGCGCACAGATACGCAGTATTTT
CASSLAGTFMRTDTQYF
>NA|TRBV3-1|NA|TRBJ1-1
TGTGCCAGCAGCCAAATCGGGAATACTGAAGCTTTCTTT
CASSQIGNTEAFF
>NA|TRBV4-2|NA|TRBJ2-3
TGTGCCAGCAGCCAAGATTGGGGACTCAGGGATACGCAGTATTTT
CASSQDWGLRDTQYF
>many|TRBV29-1|NA|TRBJ1-1
TGCAGCGTTAGGGGCGTCATGAACACTGAAGCTTTCTTT
CSVRGVMNTEAFF
>once|TRBV29-1|TRBD2|TRBJ2-3
TGCAGCGCCAGGAAACTAGCGGGGTCTAGCACAGATACGCAGTATTTT
CSARKLAGSSTDTQYF
>many|TRBV29-1|NA|TRBJ2-5
TGCAGCGCCCGTCTAGAGACCCAGTACTTC
CSARLETQYF
>many|TRBV3-1|NA|TRBJ1-2
TGTGCCAGCAGCCGGCCGGGTTCAATCTATGGCTACACCTTC
CASSRPGSIYGYTF
>few|TRBV3-1|NA|TRBJ2-7
TGTGCCAGCAGACATTCAGGCTCCTACGAGCAGTACTTC
CASRHSGSYEQYF
>few|TRBV20-1|NA|TRBJ2-7
TGCAGTGCTAATAAGGGAAAGATCGATGGGCAGTACTTC
CSANKGKIDGQYF
>many|TRBV7-2|NA|TRBJ2-5
TGTGCCAGCAGCTTAACGTCAGGCTCTATTCAAGAGACCCAGTACTTC
CASSLTSGSIQETQYF
>NA|TRBV20-1|NA|TRBJ2-1
TGCAGTGCTAGAGGGGGGCCGGGCTCCTACAATGAGCAGTTCTTC
CSARGGPGSYNEQFF
>NA|TRBV19|NA|TRBJ1-5
TGTGCCAGTAGTATTATGGGGGATAGCAATCAGCCCCAGCATTTT
CASSIMGDSNQPQHF
>many|TRBV6-5|NA|TRBJ1-4
TGTGCCAGCAGTTTGACAACAACTAATGAAAAACTGTTTTTT
CASSLTTTNEKLFF
>few|TRBV20-1|TRBD2|TRBJ2-3
TGCAGTGCTCGGAGCGGGGGGGTAGATACGCAGTATTTT
CSARSGGVDTQYF
>many|TRBV13|NA|TRBJ1-2
TGTGCCAGCAGCCAGAGGAACCTGAGGCGCTATGGCTACACCTTC
CASSQRNLRRYGYTF
>NA|TRBV12-3/TRBV12-4|TRBD2|TRBJ2-7
TGTGCCAGCAAAATAGCGGGAGGGCCCTCCTACGAGCAGTACTTC
CASKIAGGPSYEQYF
>NA|TRBV12-3/TRBV12-4|NA|TRBJ1-2
TGTGCCAGCAAAGGGGGTTTGGGGGGCTACACCTTC
CASKGGLGGYTF
>many|TRBV11-2|NA|TRBJ2-1
TGTGCCAGCAGGCATCAGGGAAATGGGTCCTACAATGAGCAGTTCTTC
CASRHQGNGSYNEQFF
>few|TRBV7-8|NA|TRBJ1-2
TGTGCCAGCTGCCCGGCAGGGTCGTATGGCTACACCTTC
CASCPAGSYGYTF
>NA|TRBV6-2/TRBV6-3|NA|TRBJ2-5
TGTGCCAGCAGCCATGCTACCCTCCGGGCCCGGGAGACCCAGTACTTC
CASSHATLRARETQYF
>NA|TRBV20-1|NA|TRBJ1-5
TGCAGTGCTAGAGATGAAGGGGGGTCGGGTCAGCCCCAGCATTTT
CSARDEGGSGQPQHF
>NA|TRBV3-1|NA|TRBJ1-5
TGTGCCAGCAGCCAAGATGAGCCAGGGATAAGGCAGCCCCAGCATTTT
CASSQDEPGIRQPQHF
>few|TRBV7-9|NA|TRBJ2-5
TGTGCCAGCAGCTTCCCCGGGCCACGAGGGGAGACCCAGTACTTC
CASSFPGPRGETQYF
>NA|TRBV28|TRBD2|TRBJ2-4
TGTGCCAGCAAGGGTCGGGGGGGCCGTAAAAACATTCAGTACTTC
CASKGRGGRKNIQYF
>NA|TRBV20-1|TRBD2|TRBJ2-1
TGCAGTGCTAGTGAGCTAGCGGGAGTACTCTCGCAGTTCTTC
CSASELAGVLSQFF
>NA|TRBV7-8|TRBD1|TRBJ2-4
TGTGCCAGCAGCTTAGCGGACAGGGCGAACATTCAGTACTTC
CASSLADRANIQYF
>NA|TRBV6-1|NA|TRBJ2-2
TGTGCCAGCAGTGAAGCGGCGGGGGCGGGCACCGGGGAGCGGTTTTTT
CASSEAAGAGTGERFF